The text below deals with one T cell receptor beta chain. This CDR3 spans 15 amino acids. V was trimmed by 4 bases and J by 3 bases, leaving 12 bases between them. Looked up from germline, CDR1 is MNHNY and CDR2 is SVGAGI (reference sequence). Libraries were prepared by immunoSEQ multiplex PCR; TCRdb keeps only in-frame clonotypes and omits some of them. The sample lists under 95,000 clones, 90% to 95% seen once, with 0.25% in the top ten. These data originate in a study of technical replicates of blood from a few donors. The sample was T cells isolated from PBMCs. V is TRBV6-6 and J is TRBJ2-2; D may be TRBD1 (5 bases). This TCR was recovered from a human donor in good health. The CDR3 DNA follows: TGTGCCAGCAGTTCCTCAGACAGACACACCGGGGAGCTGTTTTTT. This encodes CASSSSDRHTGELFF.